Following are 21 T cell receptor beta chains from one sample sequenced in a study of T cell clonality in common variable immunodeficiency. The table came from immunoSEQ multiplex PCR; TCRdb's copy has only in-frame clones and leaves some out. Recorded here are more than 65,000 clones, with no singletons, and the ten leading clones hold around 0.87%. Sequencing was carried out using peripheral blood mononuclear cells. All receptors derive from a person aged 18-69 years in good health.

This clone was observed many times. The read ends 3 residues early relative to the CDR3; the germline J gene fills the gap. The chain couples TRBV28 to TRBJ2-2, with 10 bases aligning to TRBD2. The ends lost 1 base at V and 0 bases at J; junction bases unmatched: 14. The germline CDR1 and CDR2 sequences are MDHEN and SYDVKM. CDR3 size: 21 residues. The CDR3 bases that were read are TGTGCCAGCAGTTTATACCCCGGGCGGTTAGCGGGAGGCGCGAACACCGGGGAG. Translating it yields CASSLYPGRLAGGANTGE. The whole CDR3 protein is CASSLYPGRLAGGANTGELFF.

This clone was detected ten times or more. The read is 3 residues too short to cover the CDR3 end, so that end is filled in from the germline J gene. The J gene is TRBJ2-1, the V gene TRBV19; 9 bases align to TRBD2. Germline assignment: CDR1 LNHDA and CDR2 SQIVND (reference sequence). The V segment lost 4 bases and the J segment 9 bases; nucleotides outside the gene matches: 7. CDR3 length: 14 residues. The chain's CDR3 is CASSRWTSDGEQFF. CDR3 bases read: TGTGCCAGTAGTAGATGGACTAGCGATGGTGAG. The entire variable domain, with the rest obtained from reference TRBV19 and TRBJ2-1, is as follows: DGGITQSPKYLFRKEGQNVTLSCEQNLNHDAMYWYRQDPGQGLRLIYYSQIVNDFQKGDIAEGYSVSREKKESFPLTVTSAQKNPTAFYLCASSRWTSDGEQFFGPGTRLTVL.

This clone showed up many times. The DNA ends 3 residues before the CDR3 does, and the rest of the CDR3 is filled in from the germline J gene. This chain joins TRBV11-3 and TRBJ2-5; tentative D call: TRBD1 (6 bases). CDR1 is SGHNT, CDR2 YENEEA, per germline. CDR3 length: 12 amino acids. Deletions cut 4 bases from V and 3 bases from J, with 6 bases between. The CDR3 protein is CASSSGEETQYF. The part of the CDR3 DNA that was read is TGTGCCAGCAGCTCAGGGGAAGAGACC.

A remark on this clone: The read terminates 3 residues ahead of where the CDR3 ends, so the germline J gene completes it. The V call is TRBV7-2, the J call TRBJ2-7, with 9 bases identical to TRBD2. The germline gives CDR1 SGHTA, CDR2 FQGNSA. The CDR3 spans 15 residues. Germline trimming cut 1 base from V and 5 bases from J; bases unmatched to any gene: 6. The part of the CDR3 DNA that was read is TGTGCCAGCAGCTTAGTTGGGACTAGCAACAACGAG. Amino acids: CASSLVGTSNNE. In full, the CDR3 is CASSLVGTSNNEQYF.

On this clone itself: The CDR3 goes on 3 residues after the read ends, and that part is filled in from the germline J gene. The chain is built from TRBV25-1 and TRBJ2-1; 7 bases fit TRBD1. Unmatched junction bases numbered 6, after V lost 8 bases and J lost 2 bases. CDR1 is MGHDK, CDR2 SYGVNS, per germline. The CDR3 spans 14 residues. CDR3 DNA (partial): TGTGCCAGCGGAGACAGGGATACCTACAATGAG. Translation gives CASGDRDTYNE. The whole CDR3 is CASGDRDTYNEQFF.

This clone was found many times. The read ends 3 residues before the CDR3 terminus; that terminus is restored from the germline J gene. The chain employs TRBV19 and TRBJ1-5; a weak D match, TRBD1 (5 bases). The CDR3 consists of 16 residues. Per the germline V gene, CDR1 is LNHDA and CDR2 is SQIVND (reference sequence). V shed 3 bases and J shed 4 bases, with 16 bases lying between them. CDR3 DNA, as far as it was read: TGTGCCAGTAGTATGTCGGGGGGGGATGTTAATCAGCCC. Its protein is CASSMSGGDVNQP. The whole CDR3 region reads CASSMSGGDVNQPQHF.

This clone has at least ten counts. Sequencing ends 3 residues short of the CDR3 end; the germline J gene provides the rest. The chain uses TRBV19 and TRBJ2-7; tentatively, D is TRBD1 (6 bases). This CDR3 comprises 14 residues. V gave up 3 bases and J gave up 2 bases, with 11 bases separating them. The germline V gene encodes CDR1 LNHDA and CDR2 SQIVND (reference sequence). The part of the CDR3 DNA that was read is TGTGCCAGTAGTATGGGACACGGAGCCTACGAG. It is translated as CASSMGHGAYE. The entire CDR3 reads CASSMGHGAYEQYF.

This clone appeared many times. The CDR3 end falls 3 residues outside the read, so it is completed with the germline J gene. The chain recombines TRBV7-6 with TRBJ2-7; 8 nucleotides agree with TRBD1. The CDR3 contains 13 residues. V shed 5 bases and J 6 bases; nucleotides not matched to a gene: 6. Per the germline V gene, CDR1 is SGHVS and CDR2 is FNYEAQ. This chain's CDR3 is CASSRTGYSEQYF. CDR3 bases read: TGTGCCAGCAGCCGGACAGGGTACAGCGAG.

Many counts were recorded for this clone. The CDR3 loop reads CASSPTGLRYEQYF. The sequenced CDR3 bases are TGTGCCAGCAGCCCGACAGGCCTTCGATACGAG. The gene calls are TRBV7-6 and TRBJ2-7, with D possibly matching TRBD1 (6 bases). Read sequence stops 3 residues before the CDR3 end, and the germline J gene provides the missing end. Per the germline V gene, CDR1 is SGHVS and CDR2 is FNYEAQ. Trimming shortened V by 5 bases and J by 4 bases, and 15 bases separated the two germline ends. The CDR3 is 14 residues long.

This clone was seen at least ten times. The read ends 3 residues early relative to the CDR3; the germline J gene fills the gap. J is TRBJ1-2 and V is TRBV30; D gene unclear. CDR1 and CDR2 from the germline V gene are GTSNPN and SVGIG (reference sequence). The ends were cut back, 5 bases at V and 5 bases at J, with 3 bases in the middle. The CDR3 spans 9 residues. The part of the CDR3 DNA that was read is TGTGCCTGGCCGTATGGC. This codes for CAWPYG. The complete CDR3 sequence is CAWPYGYTF.

This clone has a handful of counts. This may stem from a read error, because a much larger clone lies one nucleotide away. The CDR3 is cut off 3 residues early in the read; its end comes from the germline J gene. The gene calls are TRBV7-9 and TRBJ1-2, with 7 bases lining up with TRBD1. The CDR3 covers 14 residues. The J segment lost 3 bases and the V segment lost 10 bases, leaving 11 bases of the junction unmatched. Germline CDR1 and CDR2: SEHNR and FQNEAQ (reference sequence). The DNA read from the CDR3 is TGTGCCAACAGTAAAGACAGGGTGGACTATGGC. This sequence encodes CANSKDRVDYG. The CDR3, in full, reads CANSKDRVDYGYTF. The full variable domain, in which reference TRBV7-9 and TRBJ1-2 provide the parts outside the CDR3, is DTGVSQNPRHKITKRGQNVTFRCDPISEHNRLYWYRQTLGQGPEFLTYFQNEAQLEKSRLLSDRFSAERPKGSFSTLEIQRTEQGDSAMYLCANSKDRVDYGYTFGSGTRLTVV.

The sample holds many counts of this clone. The CDR3 extends 3 residues past the end of the read, so its final part is completed from the germline J gene. The V and J genes are TRBV20-1 and TRBJ2-3; 11 nucleotides match TRBD2. V lost 1 base and J lost 3; bases outside the gene matches: 6. The germline gives CDR1 DFQATT, CDR2 SNEGSKA (reference sequence). The CDR3 loop spans 16 amino acids. Incomplete CDR3 DNA: TGCAGTGCTAGAGGAACAATAGCGGGAGGGACAGATACG. Amino acid sequence: CSARGTIAGGTDT. Given in full, the CDR3 is CSARGTIAGGTDTQYF.

This clone was seen ten or more times. Read sequence stops 3 residues before the CDR3 end, and the germline J gene provides the missing end. The chain recombines TRBV5-4 with TRBJ2-1, with D possibly being TRBD1 (5 bases). The CDR3 is made up of 15 amino acids. The germline CDR1 and CDR2 sequences are SGHNT and YYREEE (reference sequence). Trimming stripped 4 bases from V and 3 bases from J, with 14 bases between. The CDR3 protein is CASSHQGRVYNEQFF. The CDR3 DNA, read in part, is TGTGCCAGCAGCCATCAGGGAAGAGTCTACAATGAG.

This clone was seen many times. The CDR3 end falls 3 residues outside the read, so it is completed with the germline J gene. This chain connects TRBV6-2 or TRBV6-3 to TRBJ1-6, with a possible D match to TRBD1 (6 bases). The CDR3 contains 16 residues. Germline CDR1 reads MNHEY; CDR2 reads SVGEGT. Trimming left V 4 bases short and J 7 bases short, with 17 bases between. The DNA read from the CDR3 is TGTGCCAGCAGTTCCCCGGTCGGACAGAGGAATTCACCC. Translation gives CASSSPVGQRNSP. The CDR3 in full is CASSSPVGQRNSPLHF.

This clone was detected ten times or more. Read sequence stops 3 residues before the CDR3 end, and the germline J gene provides the missing end. The chain is built from TRBV28 and TRBJ2-5, with 7 bases that match TRBD2. There are 15 residues in the CDR3. Germline-derived CDR1 and CDR2 are MDHEN and SYDVKM. V trimming: 4 bases; J trimming: 2 bases; junction bases outside the gene matches: 7. The covered CDR3 bases are TGTGCCAGCAGTTCCAGCGGGATAAGGCAAGAGACC. This gives the protein CASSSSGIRQET. Given in full, the CDR3 is CASSSSGIRQETQYF.

This clone was found many times. The read finishes 3 residues shy of the CDR3 end, and the germline J gene is used to complete it. The chain carries TRBV30 and TRBJ1-5, with a weak D call TRBD1 (6 bases). The germline gives CDR1 GTSNPN, CDR2 SVGIG (reference sequence). V was cut by 4 bases and J by 4 bases, with 14 bases left in between. The CDR3 covers 14 residues. The chain's CDR3 is CAWTGTPGNQPQHF. Incomplete CDR3 DNA: TGTGCCTGGACCGGGACACCGGGGAATCAGCCC. The full variable domain, completed using reference TRBV30 and TRBJ1-5, is SQTIHQWPATLVQPVGSPLSLECTVEGTSNPNLYWYRQAAGRGLQLLFYSVGIGQISSEVPQNLSASRPQDRQFILSSKKLLLSDSGFYLCAWTGTPGNQPQHFGDGTRLSIL.

This clone has ten or more counts. With the read ending 3 residues before the CDR3 end, the germline J gene is used to fill in that end. V gene TRBV20-1 combines with J gene TRBJ1-6, with D maybe TRBD1 (5 bases). The CDR3 covers 15 residues. From germline, CDR1 is DFQATT and CDR2 SNEGSKA (reference sequence). Trimming removed 1 base at V and 6 bases at J, with 13 bases between. The sequenced CDR3 bases are TGCAGTGCTAGAGTCGAACCGGGGGGTAATTCACCC. Its translation is CSARVEPGGNSP. The CDR3 as a whole reads CSARVEPGGNSPLHF.

This clone was found many times. The CDR3 end falls 3 residues outside the read, so it is completed with the germline J gene. V and J are TRBV13 and TRBJ2-3; 7 bases agree with TRBD1. Trimming removed 4 bases from V and 2 bases from J; junction bases left unmatched: 9. Per the germline V gene, CDR1 is PRHDT and CDR2 is FYEKMQ (reference sequence). There are 16 residues in the CDR3. CDR3 bases read: TGTGCCAGCAGCTCCGGACAGGATTCTCTCACAGATACG. Protein sequence: CASSSGQDSLTDT. The whole CDR3 sequence is CASSSGQDSLTDTQYF.

In its sample, this clone was seen many times. The sequenced fragment ends 3 residues before the CDR3 boundary, so the rest is inferred from the germline J gene. This chain connects TRBV7-2 to TRBJ1-5, with 7 bases fitting TRBD1. Germline CDR1 SGHTA, CDR2 FQGNSA. CDR3 length: 15 residues. Trimming took 0 bases from V and 7 from J; bases not matched to a gene: 6. CDR3 DNA, as far as it was read: TGTGCCAGCAGCTTAGCAGGGGGCGCAGGGCAGCCC. It yields the protein CASSLAGGAGQP. The whole CDR3 sequence reads CASSLAGGAGQPQHF.

This clone was detected ten times or more. The CDR3 end lies 3 residues beyond the end of the read and is filled in from the germline J gene. The V gene is TRBV19, the J gene TRBJ1-5; 7 bases line up with TRBD1. The CDR3 length is 14 residues. Germline CDR1 is LNHDA and CDR2 is SQIVND (reference sequence). Trimming removed 7 bases from V and 1 base from J; junction bases left unmatched: 4. CDR3 region: CASITGASNQPQHF. The CDR3 bases that were read are TGTGCCAGTATTACAGGGGCGAGCAATCAGCCC.

This clone was counted ten times or more. At one end, the junction sequence differs from germline, possibly due to a read error. The covered CDR3 bases are TGCGCCAGCAGCCAAGAGGCCATTTTCAATGAG. Its translation: CASSQEAIFNE. The entire CDR3 protein reads CASSQEAIFNEQFF. The gene calls are TRBV4-2 and TRBJ2-1; D remains ambiguous. The read finishes 3 residues shy of the CDR3 end, and the germline J gene is used to complete it. The CDR3 spans 14 residues. Per germline, CDR1 LGHNA and CDR2 YNFKEQ.